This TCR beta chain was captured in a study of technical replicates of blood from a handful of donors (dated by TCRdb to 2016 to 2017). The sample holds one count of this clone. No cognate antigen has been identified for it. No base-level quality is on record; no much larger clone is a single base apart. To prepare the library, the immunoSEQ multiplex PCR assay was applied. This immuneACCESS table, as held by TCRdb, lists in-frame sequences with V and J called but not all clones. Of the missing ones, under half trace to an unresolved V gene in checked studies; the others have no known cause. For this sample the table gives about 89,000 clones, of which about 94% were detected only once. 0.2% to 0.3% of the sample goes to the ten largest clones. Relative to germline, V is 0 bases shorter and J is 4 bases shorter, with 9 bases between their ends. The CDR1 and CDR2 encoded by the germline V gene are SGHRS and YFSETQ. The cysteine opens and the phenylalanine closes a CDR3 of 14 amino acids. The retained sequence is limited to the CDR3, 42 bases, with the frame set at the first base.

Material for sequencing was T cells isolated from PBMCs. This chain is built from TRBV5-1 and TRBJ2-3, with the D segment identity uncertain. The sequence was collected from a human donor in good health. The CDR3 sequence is CASSLVGAADTQYF. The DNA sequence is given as TGCGCCAGCAGCTTGGTAGGCGCGGCAGATACGCAGTATTTT.